Listed here is a single TCR beta chain. Its antigen is not identified. The CDR3 does not end in the conserved phenylalanine or tryptophan, so this is likely a read error. It is unclear where the CDR3 begins or ends on the DNA, so no DNA is shown, and the CDR3 is as TCRdb lists it. The CDR3 has 10 amino acids, counting both end residues. This sample is drawn from a study of long-term antiretroviral therapy in people with HIV. The assay, immunoSEQ v3.0, was run at survey level. The repertoire was sequenced with immunoSEQ multiplex PCR; TCRdb's copy has only in-frame clones and lacks some. The sample shows approximately 33,000 clones, 80% to 90% of them seen only once. Overall study results and limits: HIV repertoires showed narrower CDR3 length ranges than controls.

The gene calls are TRBV5-3 and TRBJ1-2. TRBV5-3 falls under the ORF class, with uncertain function. The sequence was collected from a man younger than 35 with HIV. The sample in question was unsorted PBMCs, obtained 0.8 years before starting antiretroviral therapy. The chain's CDR3 is CARSFNQGDV.